One and the same sample provided the 29 T cell receptor beta chains below, sequenced in a study of CD8+CD57+ T cells in acquired aplastic anemia. Genomic DNA, serving as template, underwent TCR beta VDJ and CDR3 profiling. TCRdb fed the reads into MiXCR, producing one record per CDR3 protein. The top ten clones hold 8.4% of a sample with some 140,000 distinct CDR3 sequences, around two fifths of them seen once. The specimen sequenced was sorted CD4+, CD8+, or CD8+CD57+ T cells (not recorded which) from PBMCs. These receptors were taken from a human donor in good health, serving as a control.

This clonotype was found a few times. V and J are TRBV28 and TRBJ1-3, with D possibly being TRBD1 (5 bases). The germline V gene has CDR1 MDHEN and CDR2 SYDVKM. The CDR3 contains 17 residues. The ends were cut back, 10 bases at V and 2 bases at J, with 24 bases in the middle. The DNA of the CDR3 is TGTGCCACCTCTCCTTGGACATCCACCTTACCTGGAAACACCATATATTTT. This encodes CATSPWTSTLPGNTIYF.

As concerns this clonotype: A junction end diverges from the germline sequence, so it may reflect a read error. V and J are TRBV5-1 and TRBJ2-5; D is perhaps TRBD2 (6 bases). Germline CDR1 is SGHRS and CDR2 is YFSETQ. This CDR3 spans 13 amino acids. The CDR3 loop is CAGSFGGGETQYF. CDR3 coding DNA: TGCGCCGGCAGCTTCGGGGGTGGGGAGACCCAGTACTTC.

CDR3 sequence (DNA): TGTGCCAGCAGTAACAGGGACAGCGGGACCCCTAATTCACCCCTCCACTTT. Protein product: CASSNRDSGTPNSPLHF. The chain links TRBV2 to TRBJ1-6, with TRBD1 identical over 7 bases. The CDR3 spans 17 residues. V dropped 5 bases and J dropped 6; count of bases not matched to a gene: 13. The germline V gene has CDR1 SNHLY and CDR2 FYNNEI.

This sequence joins TRBV25-1 and TRBJ2-3; TRBD1 might be the D (6 bases). V was clipped by 5 bases and J by 4 bases, with 16 bases between them. The CDR3 has 15 amino acids. The germline V gene has CDR1 MGHDK and CDR2 SYGVNS. This CDR3 is CASSPQGQGPDTQYF. CDR3 bases: TGTGCCAGCAGTCCACAGGGCCAGGGGCCAGATACGCAGTATTTT.

This clonotype was counted many times. As DNA, the CDR3 is TGTGCCACGTCGCAGGGGGGGAGAGAGACCCAGTACTTC. Its translation is CATSQGGRETQYF. The chain joins TRBV24-1 to TRBJ2-5; D tentatively fits TRBD1 or TRBD2 (7 bases each). Trimming shortened V by 10 bases and J by 4 bases, and 15 bases separated the two germline ends. The germline gives CDR1 KGHDR, CDR2 SFDVKD. The CDR3 has 13 amino acids.

This clonotype has more than one count but fewer than ten. The chain couples TRBV29-1 to TRBJ1-2; 10 positions match TRBD1. The ends lost 4 bases at V and 8 bases at J; junction bases unmatched: 10. The CDR3 is 14 residues long. Germline V gene lookup returns CDR1 SQVTM and CDR2 ANQGSEA. CDR3 bases: TGCAGCGTTGGACCCGGGACAGGGGCGAAGGGCTACACCTTC. Amino acid sequence: CSVGPGTGAKGYTF.

In regard to this clonotype: Germline is not matched at one junction end, which may reflect a read error. The chain recombines TRBV29-1 with TRBJ2-7; a weak D match, TRBD1 (5 bases). In germline, CDR1 is SQVTM, CDR2 ANQGSEA. CDR3 length: 14 amino acids. The CDR3 DNA reads as TGCAGCGTTGATATCAGGGTAAGAGCCCACGAGCGGTACTTC. This codes for CSVDIRVRAHERYF.

V and J are TRBV4-3 and TRBJ1-6; the D gene is possibly TRBD1 (6 bases). Germline assignment: CDR1 LGHNA and CDR2 YSLEER. Deletions cut 2 bases from V and 8 bases from J, with 10 bases between. The CDR3 totals 14 residues. The CDR3 region is CASSQLAGDSPLHF. The CDR3 nucleotides read TGCGCCAGCAGCCAACTGGCAGGGGATTCACCCCTCCACTTT.

CDR3 sequence (DNA): TGTGCCAGCAGTGAAGCATCAGGGTTATTCACTGAAGCTTTCTTT. Translated: CASSEASGLFTEAFF. V is TRBV2 and J is TRBJ1-1, with D possibly matching TRBD1 (5 bases). V shed 0 bases and J shed 4 bases, with 12 bases lying between them. The CDR3 is 15 amino acids. Germline assignment: CDR1 SNHLY and CDR2 FYNNEI.

This clonotype has ten or more counts. The gene calls are TRBV25-1 and TRBJ2-7; D gene uncertain. Trimming left V 4 bases short and J 4 bases short, with 14 bases between. The CDR3 contains 14 residues. Germline CDR1 reads MGHDK; CDR2 reads SYGVNS. Here the CDR3 DNA reads TGTGCCAGCAGTGGGACGCATTTGGGGTACGAGCAGTACTTC. This sequence encodes CASSGTHLGYEQYF.

A word on this clonotype: A read error may explain this, as a much larger clone is one base away. This likely comes from a read error, as the CDR3 has no conserved phenylalanine or tryptophan at its end. The V gene is TRBV6-2 or TRBV6-3, the J gene TRBJ2-7; 12 bases fit TRBD2. J gave up 6 bases and V 7 bases, and 10 bases lay outside the gene matches. The CDR3 length is 15 residues. Germline CDR1 and CDR2: MNHEY and SVGEGT. This CDR3 reads CASTEGWTSGAEQYL. CDR3 coding DNA: TGTGCCAGCACGGAGGGGTGGACTAGCGGGGCCGAGCAGTACCTC.

The chain couples TRBV2 to TRBJ1-4; the match to TRBD1 covers 7 bases. The V and J ends lost 6 bases and 5 bases, in that order; junction bases with no gene match: 3. Germline V gene lookup returns CDR1 SNHLY and CDR2 FYNNEI. CDR3 length equals 13 residues. CDR3 coding DNA: TGTGCCAGCAGGGGACAGTACAATGAAAAACTGTTTTTT. Its translation is CASRGQYNEKLFF.

In this sample, this clonotype turned up many times. The CDR3 nucleotides read TGTGCCAGCACCATAAACAGGGGGCTGGATTCACCCCTCCACTTT. Translated: CASTINRGLDSPLHF. The gene calls are TRBV7-2 and TRBJ1-6, with TRBD1 identical over 9 bases. V gave up 7 bases and J gave up 8 bases; unmatched junction bases: 9. Looked up from germline, CDR1 is SGHTA and CDR2 is FQGNSA. The CDR3 extends over 15 amino acids.

Notes on this clonotype: It may be a read error: a sequence one base away is much more abundant. The CDR3 does not end in the conserved phenylalanine or tryptophan, so this is likely a read error. V usage is TRBV9 and J usage is TRBJ2-5, with a weak D call TRBD2 (5 bases). The CDR3 is made up of 13 amino acids. Germline V gene lookup returns CDR1 SGDLS and CDR2 YYNGEE. With 2 bases removed from V and 4 bases from J, the gap between germline ends came to 9 bases. CDR3 residues: CASSVAGGETQYL. Here the CDR3 DNA reads TGTGCCAGCAGCGTCGCGGGCGGAGAGACCCAGTACCTC.

This clonotype showed up many times. The chain couples TRBV20-1 to TRBJ2-1; 7 nucleotides line up with TRBD1. Germline CDR1 is DFQATT and CDR2 is SNEGSKA (reference sequence). The CDR3 is 16 residues long. V dropped 3 bases and J dropped 8; count of bases not matched to a gene: 16. The CDR3 reads CSASNRLAGGVDEQFF. CDR3 nucleotide sequence: TGCAGTGCTAGCAACCGATTGGCAGGGGGTGTCGATGAGCAGTTCTTC.

This clonotype was found many times. The chain has TRBV6-1 and TRBJ2-1, with TRBD1 matching over 8 bases. The trim removed 7 bases at V and 2 bases at J, leaving 4 bases unmatched. The CDR3 is 14 amino acids. The V gene's germline CDR1 is MNHNS and CDR2 SASEGT. CDR3 protein: CASTWDRTYNEQFF. CDR3 DNA sequence: TGTGCCAGCACCTGGGACAGGACCTACAATGAGCAGTTCTTC.

This clonotype was seen many times. The chain employs TRBV10-1 and TRBJ2-7; 9 nucleotides match TRBD1. V shed 5 bases, J shed 2 bases, and the junction held 10 bases outside the gene matches. CDR1 is WNHNN and CDR2 is SYGVQD in the germline V gene (reference sequence). The CDR3 contains 16 residues. CDR3 residues: CASSHPGQGKAYEQYF. The DNA of the CDR3 is TGCGCCAGCAGTCACCCGGGACAGGGAAAGGCCTACGAGCAGTACTTC.

This sequence joins TRBV5-1 and TRBJ2-7, with 8 bases aligning to TRBD1. This CDR3 region has 13 residues. In germline, CDR1 is SGHRS, CDR2 YFSETQ. Trimming removed 8 bases from V and 3 bases from J; junction bases left unmatched: 7. The CDR3 nucleotides read TGCGCCAGTCAACAGGGGGGCCGCTACGAGCAGTACTTC. Encoded protein: CASQQGGRYEQYF.

This chain links TRBV24-1 with TRBJ2-3, with 8 bases identical to TRBD1. Per germline, CDR1 KGHDR and CDR2 SFDVKD. Trimming took 4 bases from V and 6 from J; bases not matched to a gene: 5. CDR3 length: 14 amino acids. The CDR3 protein is CATSEPGGGDTQYF. The DNA for the CDR3 is TGTGCCACCAGTGAACCAGGGGGCGGGGATACGCAGTATTTT.

In the case of this clonotype: A much larger clone differs by one base, so this may be a read error. The conserved final phenylalanine or tryptophan is absent from the CDR3, which likely points to a read error. The rearrangement uses TRBV12-3 or TRBV12-4 and TRBJ2-1, with D tentatively TRBD2 (6 bases). The CDR3 is 15 residues long. Trimming took 3 bases from V and 1 from J, leaving 10 bases between them. DNA for the CDR3: TGTGCCAGCAGTTTTGGCGGGATGTCCTACAATGAGCAGTTCTCC. Residues: CASSFGGMSYNEQFS.

To note about this clonotype: Its ends do not fully match the called genes, so a read error is possible. The rearrangement links TRBV6-2 or TRBV6-3 to TRBJ1-2; 10 bases match TRBD1. This CDR3 contains 14 residues. Germline V lookup: CDR1 MNHEY, CDR2 SVGEGT. The CDR3 bases are TGTGCCAGCATCCCCGGGACAGGGGCTTTTGGCTGCACCTTC. It specifies CASIPGTGAFGCTF.

This clonotype has ten or more counts. The V and J genes are TRBV20-1 and TRBJ1-1; D possibly corresponds to TRBD1 (5 bases). The V end was cut by 5 bases, the J end by 1 base, with 14 bases between. The CDR3 length is 14 residues. CDR1 DFQATT and CDR2 SNEGSKA come from the germline V gene (reference sequence). The DNA of the CDR3 is TGCAGTGCTGCCCAGGAGGGACGGAACACTGAAGCTTTCTTT. Translated: CSAAQEGRNTEAFF.

In its sample, this clonotype was seen a few times. This chain joins TRBV20-1 and TRBJ2-7, with D unclear. The germline V gene has CDR1 DFQATT and CDR2 SNEGSKA (reference sequence). This CDR3 spans 13 amino acids. Trimming pared 2 bases from V and 3 bases from J, leaving 11 bases between. Here the CDR3 reads CSARKTGDYEQYF. The CDR3 DNA is TGCAGTGCTAGAAAGACCGGAGACTACGAGCAGTACTTC.

This clonotype has at least ten counts. The chain employs TRBV10-1 and TRBJ2-2; D may be TRBD1 or TRBD2 (5 bases each). The germline V and J ends were trimmed by 6 bases and 0 bases, with 11 bases remaining between them. CDR3 length equals 15 residues. Germline V CDR1 and CDR2: WNHNN, SYGVQD (reference sequence). This chain's CDR3 is CASSPGRTNTGELFF. The CDR3 nucleotides are TGCGCCAGCAGCCCGGGACGGACGAACACCGGGGAGCTGTTTTTT.

At least ten counts were recorded for this clonotype. The chain recombines TRBV24-1 with TRBJ1-1, with 9 bases that match TRBD1. V was clipped by 7 bases and J by 10 bases; unmatched bases: 15. The CDR3 is made up of 15 amino acids. Germline V gives CDR1 KGHDR, CDR2 SFDVKD. CDR3: CATSPTRDRAVGAFF. The CDR3 DNA sequence: TGTGCCACCAGCCCGACCCGGGACAGGGCTGTCGGAGCTTTCTTT.

The table lists this clonotype with a count of one. A much larger clone lies one base from this, so it may be a read error. The chain recombines TRBV3-1 with TRBJ2-5; D remains ambiguous. Looked up from germline, CDR1 is LGHDT and CDR2 is YNNKEL (reference sequence). The CDR3 runs 13 residues. The DNA for the CDR3 is TGTGCCAGCAGCCATCCACCCAAAGAGGCCCAGTACTTC. Protein sequence: CASSHPPKEAQYF.

This clonotype was counted between two and nine times. The chain links TRBV3-1 to TRBJ2-1; TRBD2 matches 9 bases. The CDR3 loop spans 14 amino acids. Per germline, CDR1 LGHDT and CDR2 YNNKEL (reference sequence). Germline trimming cut 1 base from V and 9 bases from J; bases unmatched to any gene: 4. Here the CDR3 DNA reads TGTGCCAGCAGCCAAGCCGGGACTAGCCTTGAGCAGTTCTTC. Its protein is CASSQAGTSLEQFF.

This clonotype was counted at least ten times. DNA of the CDR3: TGCAGTGCCCCCCAATTCCAGAGGTCCACCTACAATGAGCAGTTCTTC. Translating it yields CSAPQFQRSTYNEQFF. The chain has TRBV20-1 and TRBJ2-1, with unresolved D. The length of the CDR3 is 16 residues. V was trimmed by 6 bases and J by 2 bases, leaving 20 bases between them. The germline V gene has CDR1 DFQATT and CDR2 SNEGSKA (reference sequence).

The chain joins TRBV18 to TRBJ2-6; 9 bases match TRBD1. This CDR3 has 19 amino acids. Trimming at V came to 2 bases and at J to 0 bases, leaving 8 bases not matched to a gene. Germline CDR1 reads KGHSH; CDR2 reads LQKENI. CDR3 protein: CASSPASGQGLSGANVLTF. DNA of the CDR3: TGTGCCAGCTCACCAGCCTCGGGACAGGGCCTCTCTGGGGCCAACGTCCTGACTTTC. Together with reference TRBV18 and TRBJ2-6, the CDR3 gives the full variable domain: NAGVMQNPRHLVRRRGQEARLRCSPMKGHSHVYWYRQLPEEGLKFMVYLQKENIIDESGMPKERFSAEFPKEGPSILRIQQVVRGDSAAYFCASSPASGQGLSGANVLTFGAGSRLTVL.